This T cell receptor (beta chain) was obtained from a study of blood T cell repertoires in COVID-19. The protocol was immunoSEQ multiplex PCR, while the TCRdb copy is restricted to in-frame clones and leaves out a portion. This sample has 250,000 to 300,000 clones, with roughly 92% found just once. The sequence was collected from a woman aged 30 to 39 with COVID-19, enrolled during active disease. The specimen was peripheral blood.

The CDR3 is CASSPTVNTEAFF. The CDR3 DNA reads TGTGCCAGCTCACCTACGGTGAACACTGAAGCTTTCTTT. The rearrangement joins TRBV18 to TRBJ1-1; no clear D. This CDR3 has 13 amino acids. V was clipped by 3 bases and J by 0 bases, with 5 bases between them. The germline CDR1 and CDR2 sequences are KGHSH and LQKENI.